The rows below give T cell receptor beta chains drawn from one sample of a study of siplizumab effects on memory and regulatory T cells. Clones were sequenced by immunoSEQ multiplex PCR, and TCRdb holds only the in-frame ones, with some missing. This table has 80,000 to 130,000 clones, roughly 94% appearing once. Sequencing was performed on Tregs sorted from blood. All receptors derive from a human donor in good health. The CDR3 runs from the conserved cysteine through the conserved F or W. A D gene is named only where the DNA matches it firmly. Size values are once, few and many counts, or a class for expanded clones, and some rows have none.

v_call | d_call | clone_size | cdr3_aa
TRBV7-9 | . | . | CASSFEMNTEAFF
TRBV5-1 | . | . | CASSLTSYNEQFF
TRBV6-1 | . | . | CASSEGTTLKGTEAFF
TRBV4-1 | . | few | CASRQDPNAPRRGDTQYF
TRBV14 | . | . | CASSQGPPGELFF
TRBV29-1 | . | once | CSARGGFNNEQFF
TRBV5-4 | . | . | CASSLVLTFSYGYTF
TRBV4-1 | TRBD1 | . | CASSQDGTGGNEKLFF
TRBV15 | TRBD2 | . | CATRSGLGLFNEQFF
TRBV2 | . | . | CASSVSGNTEAFF
TRBV6-6 | . | . | CASSLTDTQYF
TRBV29-1 | . | . | CSVEEPGELFF
TRBV10-2 | . | . | CASSRRYGYGYTF
TRBV28 | TRBD2 | once | CASSGGLAGPHGETQYF
TRBV5-1 | TRBD1 | . | CASSRPGTEETQYF
TRBV11-2 | . | . | CASSLGYYEQFF
TRBV2 | TRBD2 | . | CATYLERLAGEFWLDEQYF
TRBV6-6 | . | . | CASSYNGHQETQYF
TRBV11-2 | . | . | CASSLRRVRRNTGELFF
TRBV11-3 | . | . | CASSRDTQETQYF
TRBV7-9 | . | . | CASSSGQIFYGYTF
TRBV4-1 | . | . | CASSQEFQRTPNSPLHF
TRBV7-2 | TRBD2 | . | CASGTSGRNTDTQYF
TRBV5-1 | TRBD1 | once | CASSPTGGSVYTF
TRBV6-4 | . | once | CAWKVRDRLTCAGYGGEHF
TRBV7-8 | TRBD1 | . | CASSFDRVGPGELFF
TRBV5-1 | . | few | CASSLARNEQFF
TRBV6-5 | . | once | CASSSGNTEAFF
TRBV5-6 | . | . | CASSLLGWLPTEAFF
TRBV5-1 | TRBD2 | . | CASSERNSGIQETQYF
TRBV6-1 | TRBD1 | . | CASSEWIGTGSTYF
TRBV5-1 | . | . | CASREGLYEQYF
TRBV11-2 | . | . | CASSLVRRAHNEQFF
TRBV28 | TRBD2 | . | CASSLARLAGETQYF
TRBV11-2 | . | . | CASSRGSGYTF
TRBV6-1 | TRBD1 | . | CASSGPGQGALGTGELFF
TRBV6-1 | TRBD2 | once | CASSRLADHYEQYF
TRBV7-9 | TRBD1 | . | CASRRTGTLTEAFF
TRBV5-1 | . | . | CASSILGREEAFF
TRBV2 | TRBD2 | . | CASSFLAGSTGELFF
TRBV29-1 | . | . | CSVVMRWGHGYTF
TRBV6-6 | . | few | CASSLDSLYGYTF
TRBV6-1 | . | . | CASGEQRNEKLFF
TRBV30 | . | . | CAWTGWATGELFF
TRBV6-5 | . | . | CASVTGGTEAFF